Presented here are 7 T cell receptor beta chains from one specimen sequenced in a study of blood T cell repertoires in COVID-19. Some clones are missing from TCRdb's copy, which holds only in-frame ones; the method was immunoSEQ multiplex PCR. The sample has approximately 130,000 clones, around 85% seen once; the top ten hold 4.3%. What was sequenced was peripheral blood. The receptor source for this set is a human donor in a cohort sampled during active COVID-19.

CDR3 sequence: CASSPLSGTGGDEQFF. In nucleotides, the CDR3 is TGTGCCAGCTCACCACTCTCCGGGACAGGGGGTGATGAGCAGTTCTTC. The chain links TRBV18 to TRBJ2-1, with 11 bases identical to TRBD1. J lost 8 bases, V lost 1 base, and 7 bases had no gene match. Germline V gene lookup returns CDR1 KGHSH and CDR2 LQKENI. The CDR3 has 16 residues.

V gene TRBV18 combines with J gene TRBJ1-4; D is possibly TRBD1 (5 bases). The germline gives CDR1 KGHSH, CDR2 LQKENI. The CDR3 sequence is 19 residues long. V was pared by 7 bases and J by 0 bases, with 24 bases between. This CDR3 is CASFEKWGTEIATNEKLFF. The CDR3 DNA follows: TGTGCCAGCTTCGAGAAGTGGGGGACTGAGATTGCAACTAATGAAAAACTGTTTTTT. Variable domain in full (rest from reference TRBV18 and TRBJ1-4): NAGVMQNPRHLVRRRGQEARLRCSPMKGHSHVYWYRQLPEEGLKFMVYLQKENIIDESGMPKERFSAEFPKEGPSILRIQQVVRGDSAAYFCASFEKWGTEIATNEKLFFGSGTQLSVL.

The chain uses TRBV5-1 and TRBJ1-4; D perhaps matches TRBD1 (6 bases). The CDR3 covers 14 residues. Trimming shortened V by 0 bases and J by 7 bases, and 10 bases separated the two germline ends. Germline V gene lookup returns CDR1 SGHRS and CDR2 YFSETQ. CDR3 nucleotides: TGCGCCAGCAGCTTGGCGCCGGACAGTGAAAAACTGTTTTTT. Amino acid sequence: CASSLAPDSEKLFF.

This clone showed up just once. The chain is built from TRBV15 and TRBJ2-1, with 7 bases that match TRBD2. The CDR3 has 14 amino acids. Unmatched junction bases numbered 3, after V lost 1 base and J lost 6 bases. Per germline, CDR1 LNHNV and CDR2 YYDKDF (reference sequence). CDR3 region: CATSRVREGNEQFF. The CDR3 DNA sequence: TGTGCCACCAGCAGAGTAAGGGAGGGCAATGAGCAGTTCTTC.

The rearrangement uses TRBV19 and TRBJ1-3; D is ambiguous. Looked up from germline, CDR1 is LNHDA and CDR2 is SQIVND (reference sequence). Deletions cut 10 bases from V and 0 bases from J, with 13 bases between. The CDR3 extends over 14 amino acids. For the CDR3, the DNA is TGTGCCACCGTCTCACAGATCTCTGGAAACACCATATATTTT. It is translated as CATVSQISGNTIYF. Supplemented by reference TRBV19 and TRBJ1-3, the full variable domain reads DGGITQSPKYLFRKEGQNVTLSCEQNLNHDAMYWYRQDPGQGLRLIYYSQIVNDFQKGDIAEGYSVSREKKESFPLTVTSAQKNPTAFYLCATVSQISGNTIYFGEGSWLTVV.

The V and J genes are TRBV7-3 and TRBJ2-1; TRBD2 agrees at 8 bases. The V and J ends lost 5 bases and 6 bases, in that order; junction bases with no gene match: 9. This CDR3 comprises 15 residues. Germline assignment: CDR1 SGHTA and CDR2 FQGTGA. CDR3 DNA: TGTGCCAGCAGCCCGACCCGGGGGGGCCTCAATGAGCAGTTCTTC. This gives the protein CASSPTRGGLNEQFF.

The V gene is TRBV6-5, the J gene TRBJ1-5; tentative D call: TRBD1 (6 bases). Trimming removed 5 bases at V and 6 bases at J, with 17 bases between. CDR1 MNHEY and CDR2 SVGAGI come from the germline V gene. The CDR3 runs 15 residues. The CDR3 here is CASSIMTGSGQPQHF. CDR3 sequence (DNA): TGTGCCAGCAGTATTATGACAGGTTCCGGTCAGCCCCAGCATTTT.